A single sample gave rise to the 16 T cell receptor beta chains below, sequenced in a study of neurological immune-mediated disorders. TCRdb used MiXCR to reprocess the 5' RACE reads, holding one entry per CDR3 protein. The sample has 71,000 or so distinct CDR3 sequences; just over 5% are singletons. The sequencing sample was made of PBMCs. Receptors were obtained from a woman younger than 45 with multiple sclerosis.

This clonotype was detected many times. The V gene is TRBV12-3 or TRBV12-4, the J gene TRBJ1-5; 7 bases map to TRBD1. The CDR3 is 15 residues long. V was pared by 6 bases and J by 2 bases, with 7 bases of the junction left unmatched. The CDR3 nucleotides read TGTGCCAGCAGCCAAACCACAGGGGGCAATCAGCCCCAGCATTTT. Translated, it gives CASSQTTGGNQPQHF.

In this sample, this clonotype turned up many times. The chain combines TRBV7-8 with TRBJ2-5; D is uncertain. CDR3 length equals 14 residues. Trimming removed 1 base from V and 5 bases from J, with 11 bases in between. CDR1 is SGHVS and CDR2 is FQNEAQ in the germline V gene. Here the CDR3 reads CASSLGGRLETQYF. In DNA, the CDR3 is TGTGCCAGCAGCTTAGGAGGTCGTTTGGAGACCCAGTACTTC.

This clonotype appeared many times. The chain combines TRBV6-6 with TRBJ2-5; 10 bases are shared with TRBD2. The CDR3 has 14 amino acids. Trimming took 4 bases from V and 5 from J; bases not matched to a gene: 4. Germline CDR1 reads MNHNY; CDR2 reads SVGAGI (reference sequence). The CDR3 spells CASSFLAGDETQYF. Here the CDR3 DNA reads TGTGCCAGCAGTTTCCTAGCGGGGGACGAGACCCAGTACTTC.

The sample holds a few counts of this clonotype. V and J are TRBV28 and TRBJ2-2, with 7 bases matching TRBD1. The CDR3 has 14 residues. The V gene end was trimmed by 1 base and the J gene end by 4 bases; junction bases not matched to a gene: 0. Per germline, CDR1 MDHEN and CDR2 SYDVKM. CDR3 region: CASSLSGGTGELFF. For the CDR3, the DNA is TGTGCCAGCAGTTTATCAGGGGGCACCGGGGAGCTGTTTTTT.

This clonotype was found many times. The germline gene is not matched at one end of the junction; a read error may be the cause. The chain's CDR3 is CASTSTLGGAVF. The CDR3 bases are TGTGCCAGCACCTCGACCCTGGGGGGGGCCGTCTTT. The chain employs TRBV28 and TRBJ1-1; weak D call: TRBD1 (6 bases). The CDR3 runs 12 residues. From germline, CDR1 is MDHEN and CDR2 SYDVKM.

This clonotype was counted only a few times. The chain couples TRBV5-1 to TRBJ1-4, with D maybe TRBD1 (5 bases). The CDR3 is made up of 16 amino acids. The V end lost 5 bases, the J end lost 0 bases, and 14 bases lay between the germline ends. The V gene's germline CDR1 is SGHRS and CDR2 YFSETQ. This CDR3 is CASSKNGTTTNEKLFF. The CDR3 bases are TGCGCCAGCAGTAAAAACGGGACCACAACTAATGAAAAACTGTTTTTT. The full variable domain, rest sourced from reference TRBV5-1 and TRBJ1-4, is KAGVTQTPRYLIKTRGQQVTLSCSPISGHRSVSWYQQTPGQGLQFLFEYFSETQRNKGNFPGRFSGRQFSNSRSEMNVSTLELGDSALYLCASSKNGTTTNEKLFFGSGTQLSVL.

This clonotype appeared a few times. The gene calls are TRBV20-1 and TRBJ2-3; 8 bases match TRBD2. The CDR3 covers 14 residues. The germline V gene has CDR1 DFQATT and CDR2 SNEGSKA (reference sequence). Unmatched junction bases numbered 5, after V lost 3 bases and J lost 3 bases. The CDR3 spells CSASGGAQTDTQYF. CDR3 in DNA: TGCAGTGCTAGCGGGGGGGCTCAAACAGATACGCAGTATTTT.

At least ten counts were recorded for this clonotype. The chain is built from TRBV7-6 and TRBJ2-3, with TRBD2 identical over 9 bases. V trimming: 5 bases; J trimming: 0 bases; junction bases outside the gene matches: 6. The CDR3 loop spans 16 amino acids. Germline V gene data show CDR1 as SGHVS and CDR2 as FNYEAQ. CDR3 nucleotide sequence: TGTGCCAGCAGCCAGCCGCGGGGGGGTAGCACAGATACGCAGTATTTT. Amino acids: CASSQPRGGSTDTQYF.

This clonotype is classed as large (0.1 to 1%). Compared with germline, one end of the junction differs, possibly owing to a read error. The chain carries TRBV3-1 and TRBJ2-5; D is possibly TRBD2 (5 bases). The CDR3 is made up of 15 amino acids. The germline V gene encodes CDR1 LGHDT and CDR2 YNNKEL (reference sequence). In DNA form, the CDR3 reads TGTGCCAGCAGCCAAGGGATGGAGGACCAGGAGACCCAGTACTTC. This translates into CASSQGMEDQETQYF.

A remark on this clonotype: This may stem from a read error, because a much larger clone lies one nucleotide away. The chain carries TRBV12-3 or TRBV12-4 and TRBJ1-5; D ambiguous. CDR3 length: 14 amino acids. In DNA form, the CDR3 reads TGTGCCAGCAGCGACGTCCCGGGATATCAGCACCAGCATTTT. Encoded protein: CASSDVPGYQHQHF.

Many counts were recorded for this clonotype. This rearrangement joins TRBV5-1 to TRBJ2-3; 7 bases line up with TRBD1. The CDR3 has 18 residues. CDR1 SGHRS and CDR2 YFSETQ come from the germline V gene. V gave up 2 bases and J gave up 1 base; unmatched junction bases: 13. CDR3 coding DNA: TGCGCCAGCAGCTTCGCACCCGACAGGGCCTGGGGCACAGATACGCAGTATTTT. Its translation: CASSFAPDRAWGTDTQYF. The full variable domain, with the rest looked up from reference TRBV5-1 and TRBJ2-3, is KAGVTQTPRYLIKTRGQQVTLSCSPISGHRSVSWYQQTPGQGLQFLFEYFSETQRNKGNFPGRFSGRQFSNSRSEMNVSTLELGDSALYLCASSFAPDRAWGTDTQYFGPGTRLTVL.

This clonotype was seen ten or more times. The V gene is TRBV14, the J gene TRBJ1-1; D unresolved. The CDR3 is 13 amino acids. Germline-derived CDR1 and CDR2 are SGHDN and FVKESK. V was cut by 0 bases and J by 2 bases, with 4 bases left in between. CDR3 bases: TGTGCCAGCAGCCAAGAAGCTAACACTGAAGCTTTCTTT. Encoded protein: CASSQEANTEAFF.

The sample holds many counts of this clonotype. The chain combines TRBV12-3 or TRBV12-4 with TRBJ2-7, with 9 nucleotides matching TRBD1. Trimming cost V 2 bases and J 3 bases; bases outside gene matches: 5. This CDR3 comprises 15 residues. The CDR3 reads CASSLSGTGSYEQYV. DNA of the CDR3: TGTGCCAGCAGTTTATCCGGGACAGGGAGCTACGAGCAGTACGTC.

This clonotype has more than one count but fewer than ten. V usage is TRBV20-1 and J usage is TRBJ2-7, with TRBD2 matching over 7 bases. Trimming at V came to 0 bases and at J to 6 bases, leaving 14 bases not matched to a gene. Germline V lookup: CDR1 DFQATT, CDR2 SNEGSKA (reference sequence). The CDR3 has 16 residues. In nucleotides, the CDR3 is TGCAGTGCTAGAGATGGCCCGTTTGGGAGGGTAGGCGAGCAGTACTTC. Amino acid sequence: CSARDGPFGRVGEQYF.

Comment on this clonotype: A clone one base away is much larger, so this may be a read error. The chain employs TRBV5-6 and TRBJ2-7; unclear D gene. CDR3 length equals 12 residues. Germline V gene lookup returns CDR1 SGHDT and CDR2 YYEEEE. The CDR3 loop is CDSSIELGEQYF. In DNA form, the CDR3 reads TGTGACAGCAGTATCGAACTGGGCGAGCAGTACTTC.

In its sample, this clonotype was seen many times. The V call is TRBV4-1, the J call TRBJ2-1; the D call may be TRBD1 or TRBD2 (5 bases each). Germline loops: CDR1 MGHRA, CDR2 YSYEKL. This CDR3 region has 15 residues. Trimming cost V 0 bases and J 2 bases, with 8 bases left between them. CDR3 loop: CASSQDGGTYNEQFF. The DNA for the CDR3 is TGCGCCAGCAGCCAAGATGGGGGAACCTACAATGAGCAGTTCTTC.